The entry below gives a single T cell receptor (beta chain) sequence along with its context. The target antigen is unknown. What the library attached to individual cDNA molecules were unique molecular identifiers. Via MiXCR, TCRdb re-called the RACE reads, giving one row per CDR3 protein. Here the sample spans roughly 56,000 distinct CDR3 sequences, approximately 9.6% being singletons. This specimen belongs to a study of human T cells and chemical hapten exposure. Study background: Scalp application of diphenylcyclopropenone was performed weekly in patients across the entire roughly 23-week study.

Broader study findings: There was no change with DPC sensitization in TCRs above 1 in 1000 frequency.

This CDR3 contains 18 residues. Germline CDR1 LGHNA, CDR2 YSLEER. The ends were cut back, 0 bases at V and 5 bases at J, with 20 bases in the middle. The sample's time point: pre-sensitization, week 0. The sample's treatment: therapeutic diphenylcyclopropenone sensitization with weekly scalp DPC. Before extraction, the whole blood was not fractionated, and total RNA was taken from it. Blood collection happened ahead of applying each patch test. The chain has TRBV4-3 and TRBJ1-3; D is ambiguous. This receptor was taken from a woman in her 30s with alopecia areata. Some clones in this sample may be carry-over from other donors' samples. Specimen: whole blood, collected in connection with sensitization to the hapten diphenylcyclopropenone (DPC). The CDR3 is CASSQESRRVDVRNTIYF. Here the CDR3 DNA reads TGCGCCAGCAGCCAAGAGTCACGGCGCGTGGATGTTAGAAACACCATATATTTT.